The rows below give T cell receptor beta chains drawn from one sample of a study of T cells after somatic rescue of genetic block. The protocol was immunoSEQ multiplex PCR, while the TCRdb copy is restricted to in-frame clones and leaves out a portion. The data contain roughly 110,000 clones, about 93% of them singletons. What was sequenced was peripheral blood mononuclear cells (PBMCs). All receptors derive from a woman aged 18-29 years. Each CDR3 is given with its conserved first and last residue. A D gene is named only where the DNA matches it firmly. Clone size appears in some rows only: once, few, many, or a class for an expanded clone.

TRBJ2-2 | 15 | TRBD1 | . | TRBV5-6 | TGTGCCAGCCGACGGGACAGGGTGAACACCGGGGAGCTGTTTTTT | CASRRDRVNTGELFF
TRBJ2-3 | 16 | TRBD1 | . | TRBV19 | TGTGCCAGTGCCCCCCTCCAGGGGGATAGGGCAGATACGCAGTATTTT | CASAPLQGDRADTQYF
TRBJ1-1 | 14 | . | . | TRBV7-8 | TGTGCCAGCAGCTTAGATCCAGTGAACACTGAAGCTTTCTTT | CASSLDPVNTEAFF
TRBJ2-1 | 15 | . | . | TRBV7-2 | TGTGCCAGCAGCCCAGGCCTAGACATAACAGCAGAGCAGTTCTTC | CASSPGLDITAEQFF
TRBJ2-1 | 17 | TRBD1 | . | TRBV5-3 | TGTGCCAGAAGCACTCATGGACAGGGGGAGTCCTACAATGAGCAGTTCTTC | CARSTHGQGESYNEQFF
TRBJ2-7 | 12 | TRBD1 | . | TRBV29-1 | TGCAGCGTTGAAACAGGGGGCGACGAGCAGTACTTC | CSVETGGDEQYF
TRBJ1-3 | 15 | . | . | TRBV13 | TGTGCCAGCAGCCTCAGGGTAGTAGTGGGAAACACCATATATTTT | CASSLRVVVGNTIYF
TRBJ1-2 | 15 | TRBD1 | . | TRBV6-5 | TGTGCCAGCAGACCAGGGGGAGTTTATAACTATGGCTACACCTTC | CASRPGGVYNYGYTF
TRBJ2-1 | 15 | TRBD2 | . | TRBV7-8 | TGTGCCAGCAGCTTCCAGCGGGGGGGCCGAAATGAGCAGTTCTTC | CASSFQRGGRNEQFF
TRBJ1-4 | 15 | . | . | TRBV28 | TGTGCCAGCAGAGCCCCCCGCCGGGGGGGGGAAAAACTGTTTTTT | CASRAPRRGGEKLFF
TRBJ2-2 | 13 | . | once | TRBV7-2 | TGTGCCAGCAACCCTGGGGTTATCGGGGAGCTGTTTTTT | CASNPGVIGELFF
TRBJ1-6 | 15 | TRBD1 | . | TRBV7-3 | TGTGCCAGCAGCTTAAACAGGGGAAACAATTCACCCCTCCACTTT | CASSLNRGNNSPLHF
TRBJ1-1 | 18 | . | . | TRBV5-5 | TGTGCCAGCAGCGGGGGCCGGGGGTCCCCAATAGGAGACACTGAAGCTTTCTTT | CASSGGRGSPIGDTEAFF
TRBJ1-5 | 18 | . | few | TRBV10-1 | TGCGCCAGCAGTAGGGATAGGGGAAGGAAGTGGAGCAATCAGCCCCAGCATTTT | CASSRDRGRKWSNQPQHF
TRBJ1-2 | 15 | TRBD1 | once | TRBV19 | TGTGCCAGTAGTGAGACAGGGAGCCTTTCCTATGGCTACACCTTC | CASSETGSLSYGYTF
TRBJ1-2 | 15 | TRBD1 | . | TRBV6-5 | TGTGCCAGCAGGGGTACAGGGGCGGGGAACTATGGCTACACCTTC | CASRGTGAGNYGYTF
TRBJ1-2 | 15 | . | few | TRBV6-6 | TGTGCCAGCAGCACCCGGACCCCGCCTAACTATGGCTACACCTTC | CASSTRTPPNYGYTF
TRBJ2-2 | 17 | . | . | TRBV12-1 | TGTGCCAGCAGCTTTGTCACGGACAGGCTAGGCCCCGGGGAGCTGTTTTTT | CASSFVTDRLGPGELFF
TRBJ1-2 | 14 | . | once | TRBV10-3 | TGTGCCATCAGTGACTTTACACAGGGCTATGGCTACACCTTC | CAISDFTQGYGYTF
TRBJ2-1 | 13 | . | . | TRBV5-4 | TGTGCCAGCAGCTTTCCCGGCTACAATGAGCAGTTCTTC | CASSFPGYNEQFF
TRBJ2-7 | 14 | TRBD2 | . | TRBV5-1 | TGCGCCAGCAGCTCTGGGACTAGCGGAGGCGAGCAGTACTTC | CASSSGTSGGEQYF
TRBJ1-1 | 15 | . | . | TRBV19 | TGTGCCAGTAAGGAGAGCCAGGTCAAGAACACTGAAGCTTTCTTT | CASKESQVKNTEAFF
TRBJ1-1 | 13 | . | . | TRBV14 | TGTGCCAGCAGCCCGGGAATTAACACTGAAGCTTTCTTT | CASSPGINTEAFF
TRBJ1-1 | 15 | TRBD1 | . | TRBV4-2 | TGTGCCAGCAGCCAAGAGGACAGGGCTAACACTGAAGCTTTCTTT | CASSQEDRANTEAFF
TRBJ2-3 | 17 | TRBD2 | . | TRBV5-4 | TGTGCCAGCAGCCCGACTAGCGGGGGGGCCGAGGTGGATACGCAGTATTTT | CASSPTSGGAEVDTQYF
TRBJ1-1 | 16 | TRBD1 | . | TRBV4-3 | TGCGCCAGCAGCCAAGATCGAGACAGGGAGAGGAAACAAGCTTTCTTT | CASSQDRDRERKQAFF
TRBJ1-1 | 16 | TRBD1 | once | TRBV10-3 | TGTGCCATCAGTGAGTCTCTAGGGGGCCCCAACACTGAAGCTTTCTTT | CAISESLGGPNTEAFF
TRBJ2-7 | 11 | . | . | TRBV30 | TGTGCCTGGAGTGGAGCGGACGAGCAGTACTTC | CAWSGADEQYF
TRBJ1-5 | 14 | . | . | TRBV6-1 | TGTGCCAGCAGTGGAGGGAGAAACAATCAGCCCCAGCATTTT | CASSGGRNNQPQHF
TRBJ1-2 | 13 | TRBD1 | . | TRBV10-3 | TGTGCCATCAGTGAAGGACAGGACTATGGCTACACCTTC | CAISEGQDYGYTF
TRBJ2-7 | 16 | TRBD1 | . | TRBV19 | TGTGCCAGTAGTTCCGGGACAGGGTCACGATTCTACGAGCAGTACTTC | CASSSGTGSRFYEQYF
TRBJ1-2 | 14 | TRBD1 | . | TRBV11-2 | TGTGCCAGCAGCCAGACAGGGTCAAACTATGGCTACACCTTC | CASSQTGSNYGYTF
TRBJ1-2 | 12 | TRBD1 | . | TRBV19 | TGTGCCAGTAGTGCGGGGACAGCGGGCTACACCTTC | CASSAGTAGYTF
TRBJ1-1 | 14 | . | few | TRBV5-1 | TGCGCCAGCAGCCCCTCAGCCGGCGCTCGAGAAGCTTTCTTT | CASSPSAGAREAFF
TRBJ1-2 | 17 | . | . | TRBV27 | TGTGCCAGCAGTTTATCTTCTTACAGACTTACTAACTATGGCTACACCTTC | CASSLSSYRLTNYGYTF